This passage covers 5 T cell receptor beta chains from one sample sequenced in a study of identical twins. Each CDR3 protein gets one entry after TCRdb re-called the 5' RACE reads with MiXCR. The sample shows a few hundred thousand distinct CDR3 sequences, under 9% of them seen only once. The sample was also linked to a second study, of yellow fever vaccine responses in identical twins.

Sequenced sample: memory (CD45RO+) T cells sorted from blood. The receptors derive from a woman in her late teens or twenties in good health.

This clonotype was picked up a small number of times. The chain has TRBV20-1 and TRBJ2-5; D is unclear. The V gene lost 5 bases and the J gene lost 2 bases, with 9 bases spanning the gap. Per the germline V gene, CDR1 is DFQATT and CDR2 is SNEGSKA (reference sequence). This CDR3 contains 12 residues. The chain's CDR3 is CSASTRQETQYF. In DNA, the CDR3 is TGCAGTGCTTCGACGAGGCAAGAGACCCAGTACTTC.

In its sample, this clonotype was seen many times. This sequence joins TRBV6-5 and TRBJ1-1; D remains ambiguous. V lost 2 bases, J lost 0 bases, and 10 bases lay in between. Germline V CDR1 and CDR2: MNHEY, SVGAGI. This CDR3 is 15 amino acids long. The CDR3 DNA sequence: TGTGCCAGCAGTTACGGCGACGCCATGAACACTGAAGCTTTCTTT. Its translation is CASSYGDAMNTEAFF.

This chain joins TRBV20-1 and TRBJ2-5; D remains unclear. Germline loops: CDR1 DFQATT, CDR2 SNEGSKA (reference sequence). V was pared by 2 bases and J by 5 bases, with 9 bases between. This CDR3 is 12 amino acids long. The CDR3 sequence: CSARTGRETQYF. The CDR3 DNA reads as TGCAGTGCTAGAACCGGGCGGGAGACCCAGTACTTC.

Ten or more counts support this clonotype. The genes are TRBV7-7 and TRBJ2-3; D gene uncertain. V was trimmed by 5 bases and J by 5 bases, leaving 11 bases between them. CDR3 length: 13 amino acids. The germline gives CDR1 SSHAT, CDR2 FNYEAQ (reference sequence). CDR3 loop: CASSQNAIDTQYF. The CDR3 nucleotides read TGTGCCAGCAGCCAGAATGCCATAGATACGCAGTATTTT.

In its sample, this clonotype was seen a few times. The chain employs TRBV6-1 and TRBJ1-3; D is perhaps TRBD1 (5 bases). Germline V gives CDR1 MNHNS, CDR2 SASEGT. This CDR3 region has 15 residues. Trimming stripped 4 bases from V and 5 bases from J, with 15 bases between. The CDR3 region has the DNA TGTGCCAGCAGTGTCGACCGGGACGGACGAAACACCATATATTTT. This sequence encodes CASSVDRDGRNTIYF.